This record concerns one TCR beta chain sequence. The CDR3 runs to 13 residues. CDR1 is GTSNPN, CDR2 SVGIG, per germline (reference sequence). The sample originates from a study of shared clonotypes between healthy human individuals. The repertoire was sequenced with immunoSEQ multiplex PCR; TCRdb's copy has only in-frame clones and lacks some. The profile covers about 600,000 clones, with around 81% appearing a single time and approximately 12% taken by the ten largest. The source is a woman in her thirties or forties in good health. Some clones in this sample may be carry-over from other donors' samples. This sequence joins TRBV30 and TRBJ2-5; weak D call: TRBD1 (6 bases). The better agreement between TRBJ2-7 and the DNA end casts doubt on the J call. Sequenced input: PBMCs. In DNA form, the CDR3 reads TGTGCCTGGAGTCACCCAGGACAGAACGAGCAGTACTTC. This codes for CAWSHPGQNEQYF.